The T cell receptor beta chain described here comes from a study of T cell responses to AZD1222 COVID-19 vaccine. Concerning this clone: Its target is not known.

Here immunoSEQ multiplex PCR was the method, and the copy in TCRdb shows in-frame clones only, minus some. This table has 60,000 to 65,000 clones, roughly 89% appearing once. Germline loops: CDR1 SGDLS, CDR2 YYNGEE. The CDR3 has 15 amino acids. Trimming removed 3 bases from V and 2 bases from J; junction bases left unmatched: 1. General study results and limits: Donors, mostly white British, included more females; clonal diversity was possibly underestimated. Only six people who got AZD1222 tested seropositive at baseline. Spike-wide coverage was observed for vaccine-associated CD4 TCRs, with dominant responses at 160-218 and 743-854.

This clonotype was obtained from an adult in good health. The rearrangement joins TRBV9 to TRBJ2-7; 14 nucleotides match TRBD2. The sample in question was peripheral blood, obtained on day 0 of AZD1222 vaccination. DNA for the CDR3: TGTGCCAGCAGCGAGGGACTAGCGGGAGCCTACGAGCAGTACTTC. This encodes CASSEGLAGAYEQYF.